The subject of this entry is one T cell receptor beta chain. The target of this receptor is not known. Base qualities are not at hand, and no much larger clone is one base apart. These data belong to a study of blood T cell repertoires in COVID-19 (TCRdb year 2020). For the wider study: Samples from collaborators originated in the United States, Italy and Spain and spanned both the acute and convalescent phases of COVID-19. The material from the prospective study consisted of cDNA or gDNA derived from T cells, B-cell-depleted T cells, or PBMCs. Deeply sampled blood TCRbeta repertoires from subjects exposed to, actively infected with, or recovered from COVID-19 were included in the dataset. A freely available public database, intended as a resource for researchers studying the immune response to SARS-CoV-2, is where the repertoires were released. The samples were drawn from two sources: the first 160 participants of the ongoing ImmuneRACE study, and some 1,300 subjects contributed by 6 global collaborators. The sample metadata nearly always contained a de-identified subject ID, COVID-19 status, age in years and sex. Where HLA class I and class II types were available, the types were taken from metadata supplied by the sample provider, not from assay-based typing.

Points the paper makes about the study in general: Clinical and demographic metadata were provided uncurated, with the amount varying by source and participant.

TCRbeta CDR3 regions were amplified from genomic DNA using the immunoSEQ Assay, a bias-controlled multiplex PCR. For the original study's pipeline: The number of nucleated cells in each sample was estimated by amplification of reference gene primers within the assay. To quantify the absolute abundance of each unique TCRbeta CDR3 rearrangement, sequence reads were collapsed and filtered. Productive Simpson clonality was computed per sample as the square root of Simpson's diversity index over productive rearrangements. The table comes from immuneACCESS by way of TCRdb, which keeps in-frame sequences with V and J called. Part of the clones is missing from these tables; in studies checked, under half for an unresolved V gene and the rest for unknown reasons. The V and J calls and clone size were taken over from that table, and D and trimming were inferred from the DNA. The sample table holds about 53,000 clones, of which approximately 82% were seen once. The ten top clones hold more than 13% of the sample.

Whole blood was collected in K2EDTA tubes by collaborating institutions according to the institutions' own protocols. Collaborator samples were shipped for TCRbeta analysis as frozen whole blood, isolated PBMCs, or DNA extracted from either sample type. Clipping removes 10 bases from V and 5 bases from J, with 6 as the unmatched junction base count. From a lookup of the germline V gene (reference sequence), CDR1 and CDR2 are MNHNY and SVGAGI. The CDR3, from cysteine to phenylalanine, totals 12 residues. The DNA shown is the 36-base CDR3, in frame from base 1. The sample was peripheral blood. The TCR sequence derives from a human donor in a cohort sampled during active COVID-19. Rearrangement joined TRBV6-6 to TRBJ2-5; TRBD2 fits 8 bases in the junction. The nucleotide sequence is TGTGCCACGGCTGGCGGGAGGGAGACCCAGTACTTC. It codes for CATAGGRETQYF.